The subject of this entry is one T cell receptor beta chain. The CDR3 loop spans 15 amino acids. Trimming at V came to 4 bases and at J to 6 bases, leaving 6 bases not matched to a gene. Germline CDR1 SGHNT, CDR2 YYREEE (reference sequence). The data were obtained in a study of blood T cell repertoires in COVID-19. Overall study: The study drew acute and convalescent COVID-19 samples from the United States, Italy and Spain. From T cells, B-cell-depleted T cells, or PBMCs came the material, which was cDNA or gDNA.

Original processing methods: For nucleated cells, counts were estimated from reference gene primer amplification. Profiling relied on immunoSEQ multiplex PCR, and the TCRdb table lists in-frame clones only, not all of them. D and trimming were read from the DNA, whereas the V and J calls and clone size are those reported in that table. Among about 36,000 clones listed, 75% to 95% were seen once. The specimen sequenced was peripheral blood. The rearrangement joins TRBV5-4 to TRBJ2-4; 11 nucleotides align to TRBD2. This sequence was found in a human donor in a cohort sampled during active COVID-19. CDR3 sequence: CASSPDTSGGNIQYF. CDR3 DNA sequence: TGTGCCAGCAGCCCAGATACTAGCGGGGGAAACATTCAGTACTTC.